The rows below give T cell receptor beta chains drawn from one sample of a study of cytomegalovirus exposure and HLA in healthy donors. Generated by immunoSEQ multiplex PCR, the TCRdb table keeps only in-frame clones and is missing some. This repertoire includes tens of thousands of clones. Sequenced: PBMCs. The receptors here all came from a man aged 30 to 45 in good health and CMV-seronegative. The CDR3 runs from the conserved cysteine through the conserved F or W. The D gene is left open where the match is weak.

J | D | V | CDR3 | DNA
TRBJ2-7 | . | TRBV7-2 | CASSLRSTGPYEQYF | TGTGCCAGCAGCTTACGTTCAACAGGGCCCTACGAGCAGTACTTC
TRBJ1-6 | . | TRBV6-5 | CATYRGGPNSPLHF | TGTGCCACCTATAGGGGGGGTCCAAATTCACCCCTCCACTTT
TRBJ2-2 | . | TRBV15 | CATSTGRGAANTGELFF | TGTGCCACCAGCACAGGCCGTGGGGCGGCGAACACCGGGGAGCTGTTTTTT
TRBJ2-7 | TRBD1 | TRBV5-1 | CASSSSGTGLFEQYF | TGCGCCAGCAGCTCCTCCGGGACAGGGTTATTCGAGCAGTACTTC
TRBJ1-1 | . | TRBV2 | CASTGGARTEAFF | TGTGCCAGCACTGGGGGGGCGAGGACTGAAGCTTTCTTT
TRBJ2-1 | . | TRBV11-2 | CASSQGGGASYNEQFF | TGTGCCAGCAGCCAGGGCGGCGGGGCCTCCTACAATGAGCAGTTCTTC
TRBJ1-1 | TRBD1 | TRBV11-2 | CASSLDPGRTGDTEAFF | TGTGCCAGCAGCTTAGATCCCGGGCGGACAGGCGACACTGAAGCTTTCTTT
TRBJ2-2 | . | TRBV4-1 | CASSQDRGLTGELFF | TGCGCCAGCAGCCAAGACAGGGGTTTGACCGGGGAGCTGTTTTTT
TRBJ1-1 | TRBD1 | TRBV19 | CASSIQGGNTEAFF | TGTGCCAGTAGTATCCAGGGGGGGAACACTGAAGCTTTCTTT
TRBJ2-5 | TRBD2 | TRBV13 | CASRGLAGPLFQETQYF | TGTGCCAGCAGGGGACTAGCGGGTCCCCTGTTCCAAGAGACCCAGTACTTC
TRBJ1-4 | . | TRBV30 | CAWSVGGTNEELFF | TGTGCCTGGAGTGTAGGGGGAACTAATGAAGAACTGTTTTTT
TRBJ1-1 | . | TRBV30 | CAWGGPEAFF | TGTGCCTGGGGGGGCCCTGAAGCTTTCTTT
TRBJ1-2 | TRBD1 | TRBV4-3 | CASSQDGAGGVYGYTF | TGCGCCAGCAGCCAAGATGGGGCAGGGGGAGTCTATGGCTACACCTTC
TRBJ1-4 | . | TRBV18 | CASSPPGRVSEKLFF | TGTGCCAGCTCACCACCCGGCAGGGTGAGTGAAAAACTGTTTTTT
TRBJ1-5 | TRBD1 | TRBV2 | CASRETGLNQPQHF | TGTGCCAGCAGGGAGACAGGGCTTAATCAGCCCCAGCATTTT
TRBJ1-4 | TRBD1 | TRBV6-5 | CASRRTGGDEKLFF | TGTGCCAGCAGAAGGACAGGGGGAGATGAAAAACTGTTTTTT
TRBJ2-7 | . | TRBV30 | CAWRGDYEQYF | TGTGCCTGGAGGGGCGACTACGAGCAGTACTTC
TRBJ2-7 | . | TRBV7-2 | CASSFDPGPPGYEQYF | TGTGCCAGCAGCTTCGATCCCGGGCCCCCGGGGTACGAGCAGTACTTC
TRBJ2-7 | . | TRBV30 | CAWSVTDSYEQYF | TGTGCCTGGAGTGTAACAGACTCCTACGAGCAGTACTTC
TRBJ2-7 | TRBD1 | TRBV9 | CASSVGDRGREEQYF | TGTGCCAGCAGCGTAGGGGACAGGGGAAGGGAGGAGCAGTACTTC
TRBJ2-7 | . | TRBV5-4 | CASQEGWGAYEQYF | TGTGCCAGCCAGGAGGGTTGGGGAGCTTACGAGCAGTACTTC
TRBJ2-5 | TRBD2 | TRBV4-2 | CASSPLTSGLQETQYF | TGTGCCAGCAGCCCTTTGACTAGCGGACTCCAAGAGACCCAGTACTTC
TRBJ2-3 | TRBD2 | TRBV4-2 | CASSQSGGLFTDTQYF | TGTGCCAGCAGCCAGTCTGGGGGACTATTCACAGATACGCAGTATTTT
TRBJ2-7 | TRBD1 | TRBV27 | CASRRGTGRNYEQYF | TGTGCCAGCAGACGCGGGACAGGGAGAAACTACGAGCAGTACTTC
TRBJ2-5 | . | TRBV4-2 | CASSQDVRGETQYF | TGTGCCAGCAGCCAAGATGTACGCGGAGAGACCCAGTACTTC
TRBJ2-1 | . | TRBV12-5 | CASGPIEGSGPYNEQFF | TGTGCTAGTGGTCCTATCGAGGGTAGCGGACCCTACAATGAGCAGTTCTTC
TRBJ2-7 | . | TRBV6-5 | CASSGGTLTYEQYF | TGTGCCAGCAGTGGGGGGACTCTTACCTACGAGCAGTACTTC
TRBJ1-1 | . | TRBV6-5 | CASSYSVQGIEAFF | TGTGCCAGCAGTTACTCAGTACAGGGTATTGAAGCTTTCTTT
TRBJ2-3 | TRBD2 | TRBV7-9 | CASSRSGTFSTDTQYF | TGTGCCAGCAGCCGAAGCGGGACTTTCAGCACAGATACGCAGTATTTT
TRBJ2-7 | . | TRBV6-5 | CASSYRSSASYEQYF | TGTGCCAGCAGTTACCGGTCTAGCGCGTCCTACGAGCAGTACTTC
TRBJ2-7 | TRBD1 | TRBV5-6 | CASSSQGYEQYF | TGTGCCAGCAGTTCACAGGGGTACGAGCAGTACTTC
TRBJ2-7 | TRBD1 | TRBV5-6 | CASSPRQGAGGYEQYF | TGTGCCAGCAGCCCGCGACAGGGGGCAGGAGGGTACGAGCAGTACTTC
TRBJ1-6 | TRBD1 | TRBV4-1 | CASSQERTGTYNSPLHF | TGCGCCAGCAGCCAAGAAAGGACAGGGACATATAATTCACCCCTCCACTTT
TRBJ2-2 | . | TRBV27 | CASTSGVAVHTGELFF | TGTGCCAGCACCTCCGGGGTAGCGGTCCACACCGGGGAGCTGTTTTTT
TRBJ1-5 | . | TRBV19 | CASSIPNQPQHF | TGTGCCAGTAGTATACCGAATCAGCCCCAGCATTTT
TRBJ1-1 | . | TRBV7-9 | CASSLGQSRGAFF | TGTGCCAGCAGCTTAGGACAGTCCCGGGGGGCTTTCTTT
TRBJ1-5 | . | TRBV5-6 | CASSFPNCNQPQHF | TGTGCCAGCAGCTTTCCTAATTGCAATCAGCCCCAGCATTTT
TRBJ2-7 | . | TRBV18 | CASSKTTTYEQYF | TGTGCCAGCTCAAAGACAACCACCTACGAGCAGTACTTC
TRBJ2-3 | . | TRBV4-2 | CASSQDPGGTDTQYF | TGTGCCAGCAGCCAAGATCCAGGGGGCACAGATACGCAGTATTTT
TRBJ1-2 | . | TRBV29-1 | CSVGYGDYGYTF | TGCAGCGTCGGGTACGGGGACTATGGCTACACCTTC
TRBJ2-5 | . | TRBV19 | CASRRGNGETQYF | TGTGCCAGTAGAAGGGGGAATGGGGAGACCCAGTACTTC
TRBJ1-1 | . | TRBV6-5 | CASSYSTGTMNTEAFF | TGTGCCAGCAGTTACTCTACCGGGACAATGAACACTGAAGCTTTCTTT
TRBJ1-1 | . | TRBV10-3 | CAIGSMNTEAFF | TGTGCCATCGGGAGCATGAACACTGAAGCTTTCTTT
TRBJ1-2 | . | TRBV29-1 | CSVGQDYGYTF | TGCAGCGTTGGGCAGGACTATGGCTACACCTTC
TRBJ1-1 | TRBD1 | TRBV5-1 | CASSDGQGNTEAFF | TGCGCCAGCAGCGATGGACAGGGGAACACTGAAGCTTTCTTT
TRBJ2-1 | . | TRBV6-6 | CASSSRWEQFF | TGTGCCAGCAGTTCGCGGTGGGAGCAGTTCTTC
TRBJ2-1 | . | TRBV5-6 | CASSFVVKKYNEQFF | TGTGCCAGCAGCTTCGTTGTTAAAAAATACAATGAGCAGTTCTTC
TRBJ1-1 | . | TRBV27 | CASSPFGGRDTEAFF | TGTGCCAGCAGCCCTTTTGGGGGGAGGGACACTGAAGCTTTCTTT
TRBJ1-3 | . | TRBV27 | CASSFAGSGNTIYF | TGTGCCAGCAGTTTCGCCGGCTCTGGAAACACCATATATTTT
TRBJ2-1 | . | TRBV7-9 | CASSPSRGNGENEQFF | TGTGCCAGCAGCCCCAGTCGGGGAAACGGAGAGAATGAGCAGTTCTTC